This record concerns one T cell receptor (beta chain) sequence. The sample holds a few counts of this clone. The specificity of this receptor is unknown. No much larger clone is present one base from it, and per-base qualities are unavailable. The germline V gene specifies SGHTA as CDR1 and FQGNSA as CDR2. The CDR3 covers 17 residues, taking in both the cysteine and the phenylalanine. Here the CDR3 DNA is all that survives: 51 bases in frame from base 1. Trimming takes 2 bases from V and 1 base from J, and the germline ends sit 17 bases apart. The data stem from a study of control samples from healthy donors and cancer patients (dated by TCRdb to 2018 to 2021). To prepare the library, the immunoSEQ multiplex PCR assay was applied. TCRdb obtained this table from immuneACCESS and retained in-frame rearrangements with V and J assigned. These tables miss some clones; where compared with another copy, unresolved V genes account for less than half of the shortfall, and the remainder is unexplained. The sample data list 100,000 to 150,000 clones, and around 87% of these were observed just once. Over 2.5% of the sample comes from the top ten.

The clonotype originates from a man aged 55 to 70 in good health. Sequenced sample: blood. The chain was built from TRBV7-2 and TRBJ1-1, and the D gene may be TRBD1, 5 bases matching. The sequenced DNA: TGTGCCAGCAGCTTATGGGGTGGGGGTCAACGGAACACTGAAGCTTTCTTT. The resulting protein is CASSLWGGGQRNTEAFF.